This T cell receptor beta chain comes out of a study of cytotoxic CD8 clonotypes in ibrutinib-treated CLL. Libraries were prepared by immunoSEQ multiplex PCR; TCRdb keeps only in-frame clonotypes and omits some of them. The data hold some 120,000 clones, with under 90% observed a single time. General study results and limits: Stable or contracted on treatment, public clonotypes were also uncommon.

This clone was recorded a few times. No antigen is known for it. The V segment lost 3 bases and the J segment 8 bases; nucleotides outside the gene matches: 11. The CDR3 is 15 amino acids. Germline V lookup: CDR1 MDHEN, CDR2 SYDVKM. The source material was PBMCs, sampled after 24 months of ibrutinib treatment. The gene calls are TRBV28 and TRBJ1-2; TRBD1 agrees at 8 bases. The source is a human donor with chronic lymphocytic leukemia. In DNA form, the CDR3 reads TGTGCCAGCAGTTTCACCTCGGCCAGGGGGCTGGGCTACACCTTC. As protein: CASSFTSARGLGYTF.